Shown below are 30 T cell receptor beta chains from a single sample sequenced in a study of regulatory dendritic cells for organ transplantation. CFSE-labeled sorted T cells met regulatory or mature dendritic cells for more than four days. Sequenced by immunoSEQ multiplex PCR; TCRdb stores in-frame clones only, minus some. The sample shows about 20,000 clones, 70% to 90% of them seen only once. For these TCRs, the target antigens are not known. The material sequenced was naive CD4+ T cells from blood cultured with regulatory dendritic cells. The subset here: CD45RA+ naive T cells. The source is a human donor in good health.

This clone was counted a single time. This chain uses TRBV28 with TRBJ2-7; D uncertain. The CDR3 extends over 15 amino acids. Germline CDR1 and CDR2: MDHEN and SYDVKM. V shed 7 bases and J shed 1 base, with 17 bases lying between them. The CDR3 DNA is TGTGCCAGCACCTCGGCCGGATCACCATCCTACGAGCAGTACTTC. This translates into CASTSAGSPSYEQYF.

The chain carries TRBV4-2 and TRBJ1-3; D is unclear. The CDR3 spans 16 residues. Germline V gene sequence: CDR1 LGHNA, CDR2 YNFKEQ. Trimming stripped 0 bases from V and 0 bases from J, with 9 bases between. The CDR3, as DNA: TGTGCCAGCAGCCAAGAATTATGGGGCTCTGGAAACACCATATATTTT. Translation: CASSQELWGSGNTIYF.

This chain joins TRBV6-5 and TRBJ2-5, with D perhaps matching TRBD2 (6 bases). The CDR3 covers 13 residues. The V end lost 6 bases, the J end lost 7 bases, and 15 bases lay between the germline ends. Germline CDR1 reads MNHEY; CDR2 reads SVGAGI. The CDR3 reads CASRASSVWTQYF. The CDR3 bases are TGTGCCAGCAGGGCCTCTAGCGTTTGGACCCAGTACTTC.

The rearrangement joins TRBV11-2 to TRBJ2-7; TRBD1 might be the D (6 bases). Looked up from germline, CDR1 is SGHAT and CDR2 is FQNNGV. The CDR3 length is 15 residues. V gave up 5 bases and J gave up 4 bases, with 18 bases separating them. The CDR3 bases are TGTGCCAGCAGCCCCTACCAGGGGTCCAGTTACGAGCAGTACTTC. It translates to CASSPYQGSSYEQYF.

This chain joins TRBV28 and TRBJ1-2, with D tentatively TRBD1 (6 bases). The CDR3 has 13 amino acids. The germline gives CDR1 MDHEN, CDR2 SYDVKM. Trimming shortened V by 6 bases and J by 2 bases, and 10 bases separated the two germline ends. CDR3 sequence (DNA): TGTGCCAGCAGCCTTCAGGGGAACTATGGCTACACCTTC. This codes for CASSLQGNYGYTF.

The chain is built from TRBV4-1 and TRBJ1-2; possible D gene TRBD1, 6 bases. Germline CDR1 is MGHRA and CDR2 is YSYEKL. CDR3 length equals 18 residues. V was cut by 0 bases and J by 0 bases, with 17 bases left in between. In DNA, the CDR3 is TGCGCCAGCAGCCAAGAAGGAAGCATCGGGGGCCCTAACTATGGCTACACCTTC. Encoded protein: CASSQEGSIGGPNYGYTF.

The rearrangement joins TRBV19 to TRBJ2-5; 7 bases map to TRBD1. The CDR3 is 13 residues long. V lost 3 bases, J lost 5 bases, and 3 bases stayed unmatched. Germline V gives CDR1 LNHDA, CDR2 SQIVND (reference sequence). CDR3 DNA: TGTGCCAGTAGTATCGGGACAGACGAGACCCAGTACTTC. It codes for CASSIGTDETQYF.

CDR3 coding DNA: TGTGCCAGCAGTGGGACAGGGAACGGAGAGACCCAGTACTTC. Amino acid sequence: CASSGTGNGETQYF. The gene calls are TRBV2 and TRBJ2-5, with 8 bases aligning to TRBD1. The CDR3 is 14 amino acids. V dropped 4 bases and J dropped 4; count of bases not matched to a gene: 5. The V gene's germline CDR1 is SNHLY and CDR2 FYNNEI.

This sequence joins TRBV18 and TRBJ2-2; 9 bases map to TRBD1. The length of the CDR3 is 16 residues. Trimming removed 0 bases from V and 5 bases from J; junction bases left unmatched: 4. Per the germline V gene, CDR1 is KGHSH and CDR2 is LQKENI. CDR3 nucleotide sequence: TGTGCCAGCTCACCACCCGGGACAGGGCAAACCGGGGAGCTGTTTTTT. This gives the protein CASSPPGTGQTGELFF.

V usage is TRBV11-1 and J usage is TRBJ1-3; a possible D gene is TRBD1 (5 bases). The CDR3 covers 15 residues. The V end was cut by 3 bases, the J end by 0 bases, with 9 bases between. Germline lookup yields CDR1 SGHAT and CDR2 FQDESV (reference sequence). CDR3: CASSLGLHSGNTIYF. For the CDR3, the DNA is TGTGCCAGCAGCTTGGGACTTCACTCTGGAAACACCATATATTTT.

The chain recombines TRBV5-6 with TRBJ2-3; tentatively, D is TRBD1 or TRBD2 (5 bases each). V was trimmed by 4 bases and J by 10 bases, leaving 22 bases between them. From germline, CDR1 is SGHDT and CDR2 YYEEEE. The CDR3 contains 15 residues. The CDR3 sequence is CASSPPGTTNFAQYF. CDR3 bases: TGTGCCAGCAGCCCCCCCGGGACCACAAATTTTGCGCAGTATTTT.

This chain links TRBV5-1 with TRBJ2-1; 12 nucleotides align to TRBD2. Per the germline V gene, CDR1 is SGHRS and CDR2 is YFSETQ. Losses at the gene ends were 1 base for V and 1 base for J; bases not matched to a gene: 6. The CDR3 contains 18 residues. The CDR3 region is CASSLFVLAGGSYNEQFF. In DNA form, the CDR3 reads TGCGCCAGCAGCTTGTTCGTCCTAGCGGGAGGGTCCTACAATGAGCAGTTCTTC.

This chain connects TRBV6-1 to TRBJ1-4; 9 nucleotides align to TRBD1. CDR1 and CDR2 from the germline V gene are MNHNS and SASEGT. The CDR3 extends over 14 amino acids. V shed 9 bases and J 7 bases; nucleotides not matched to a gene: 9. In DNA form, the CDR3 reads TGTGCCAGACCACCTGGGGACAGGGCTGAAAAACTGTTTTTT. Protein product: CARPPGDRAEKLFF.

V gene TRBV30 combines with J gene TRBJ1-1; tentative D call: TRBD1 (5 bases). CDR3 length equals 15 residues. V lost 0 bases and J 0 bases, leaving 11 bases between the germline ends. Germline V gene sequence: CDR1 GTSNPN, CDR2 SVGIG (reference sequence). CDR3 in DNA: TGTGCCTGGAGTGTGAGGGAGGGACTGAACACTGAAGCTTTCTTT. This translates into CAWSVREGLNTEAFF. The variable domain in full, completed from reference TRBV30 and TRBJ1-1, reads SQTIHQWPATLVQPVGSPLSLECTVEGTSNPNLYWYRQAAGRGLQLLFYSVGIGQISSEVPQNLSASRPQDRQFILSSKKLLLSDSGFYLCAWSVREGLNTEAFFGQGTRLTVV.

CDR3 in DNA: TGTGCCACCTCAGGGCAGGGTCTCCGCTCTGGGGCCAACGTCCTGACTTTC. Translating it yields CATSGQGLRSGANVLTF. The genes are TRBV2 and TRBJ2-6; a weak D match, TRBD1 (5 bases). With 10 bases removed from V and 0 bases from J, the gap between germline ends came to 19 bases. The CDR3 runs 17 residues. The germline CDR1 and CDR2 sequences are SNHLY and FYNNEI.

This sequence joins TRBV6-1 and TRBJ1-1; D remains unclear. With 1 base removed from V and 1 base from J, the gap between germline ends came to 10 bases. This CDR3 is 15 amino acids long. In germline, CDR1 is MNHNS, CDR2 SASEGT. CDR3 in DNA: TGTGCCAGCAGTGAAGGAGTAGCTGGGAACACTGAAGCTTTCTTT. Translated, it gives CASSEGVAGNTEAFF.

This clone occurred a few times. This sequence joins TRBV10-3 and TRBJ1-2, with 7 bases aligning to TRBD1. J lost 3 bases, V lost 0 bases, and 7 bases had no gene match. This CDR3 has 16 residues. Germline CDR1 is ENHRY and CDR2 is SYGVKD. The CDR3 DNA is TGTGCCATCAGTGAGTCCGTCGGACAGGTTCACTATGGCTACACCTTC. As protein: CAISESVGQVHYGYTF.

The chain employs TRBV14 and TRBJ2-2, with D perhaps TRBD2 (6 bases). Trimming took off 2 bases at V and 7 bases at J, with 14 bases between the two ends. This CDR3 comprises 15 residues. CDR1 and CDR2 (germline): SGHDN, FVKESK. The CDR3 protein is CASSQLGDLSGELFF. CDR3 DNA: TGTGCCAGCAGCCAACTCGGGGACTTGAGCGGGGAGCTGTTTTTT.

This sequence joins TRBV6-5 and TRBJ2-7, with D possibly matching TRBD1 (7 bases). The V gene's germline CDR1 is MNHEY and CDR2 SVGAGI. CDR3 size: 15 residues. With 3 bases removed from V and 6 bases from J, the gap between germline ends came to 18 bases. Here the CDR3 reads CASSYSNRGLTEQYF. The CDR3 DNA follows: TGTGCCAGCAGTTATTCAAACAGGGGACTGACCGAGCAGTACTTC.

The chain links TRBV2 to TRBJ1-1, with D maybe TRBD1 (6 bases). The germline CDR1 and CDR2 sequences are SNHLY and FYNNEI. The CDR3 spans 13 residues. The V end was cut by 4 bases, the J end by 1 base, with 7 bases between. As DNA, the CDR3 is TGTGCCAGCAGTGGCAGGGGGAACACTGAAGCTTTCTTT. Its protein product is CASSGRGNTEAFF.

This sequence joins TRBV30 and TRBJ1-3; D unresolved. CDR3 length: 15 amino acids. CDR1 is GTSNPN, CDR2 SVGIG, per germline (reference sequence). Trimming removed 0 bases at V and 5 bases at J, with 14 bases between. The CDR3: CAWSVERVRRNTIYF. CDR3 DNA sequence: TGTGCCTGGAGTGTGGAGCGGGTTAGACGAAACACCATATATTTT. Complete variable domain (other parts from reference TRBV30 and TRBJ1-3): SQTIHQWPATLVQPVGSPLSLECTVEGTSNPNLYWYRQAAGRGLQLLFYSVGIGQISSEVPQNLSASRPQDRQFILSSKKLLLSDSGFYLCAWSVERVRRNTIYFGEGSWLTVV.

The CDR3: CSVFVWGNTDTQYF. In DNA, the CDR3 is TGCAGCGTTTTCGTATGGGGGAACACAGATACGCAGTATTTT. V gene TRBV29-1 combines with J gene TRBJ2-3; D may be TRBD1 or TRBD2 (5 bases each). Germline V gene lookup returns CDR1 SQVTM and CDR2 ANQGSEA. The germline V and J ends were trimmed by 5 bases and 2 bases, with 14 bases remaining between them. This CDR3 has 14 residues.

The chain couples TRBV7-3 to TRBJ2-2, with D unclear. Trimming stripped 4 bases from V and 5 bases from J, with 5 bases between. Germline values: CDR1 SGHTA, CDR2 FQGTGA. The CDR3 covers 12 residues. Here the CDR3 reads CASSSRTGELFF. Here the CDR3 DNA reads TGTGCCAGCAGCTCAAGGACCGGGGAGCTGTTTTTT.

The chain combines TRBV11-2 with TRBJ2-7; D is perhaps TRBD2 (6 bases). Per the germline V gene, CDR1 is SGHAT and CDR2 is FQNNGV. The CDR3 runs to 13 residues. Trimming removed 5 bases at V and 3 bases at J, with 11 bases between. For the CDR3, the DNA is TGTGCCAGCAGCCTGACTAGGTTCTACGAGCAGTACTTC. Translating gives CASSLTRFYEQYF.

The chain joins TRBV7-9 to TRBJ1-2; D unresolved. Germline lookup yields CDR1 SEHNR and CDR2 FQNEAQ (reference sequence). The V and J ends lost 5 bases and 8 bases respectively, with 18 bases between them. The CDR3 consists of 14 residues. CDR3 bases: TGTGCCAGCAGCACCGGGAGCCAAGGTTGGGGCTACACCTTC. It is translated as CASSTGSQGWGYTF.

CDR3: CASSQGGRVEETQYF. CDR3 nucleotides: TGCGCCAGCAGCCAAGGCGGGAGAGTAGAAGAGACCCAGTACTTC. V usage is TRBV4-3 and J usage is TRBJ2-5, with 7 bases lining up with TRBD2. This CDR3 is built from 15 residues. Germline V gene data show CDR1 as LGHNA and CDR2 as YSLEER. V shed 1 base, J shed 3 bases, and the junction held 5 bases outside the gene matches.

In its sample, this clone was seen once. This sequence joins TRBV18 and TRBJ1-5; no reliable D call. The V and J ends lost 3 bases and 1 base respectively, with 7 bases between them. Germline-derived CDR1 and CDR2 are KGHSH and LQKENI. This CDR3 has 14 residues. This chain's CDR3 is CASSPKMSNQPQHF. Written as DNA, the CDR3 is TGTGCCAGCTCACCGAAGATGAGCAATCAGCCCCAGCATTTT.

The chain employs TRBV6-6 and TRBJ2-1; weak D call: TRBD2 (6 bases). V was trimmed by 3 bases and J by 7 bases, leaving 10 bases between them. Germline lookup yields CDR1 MNHNY and CDR2 SVGAGI (reference sequence). This CDR3 has 13 residues. CDR3 bases: TGTGCCAGCAGTTATTCGGCGGGGAATGAGCAGTTCTTC. It translates to CASSYSAGNEQFF.

The rearrangement uses TRBV6-1 and TRBJ2-7; either TRBD1 or TRBD2 may supply D (6 bases each). This CDR3 is 15 amino acids long. The ends were cut back, 7 bases at V and 3 bases at J, with 19 bases in the middle. CDR1 and CDR2 (germline): MNHNS, SASEGT. In nucleotides, the CDR3 is TGTGCCAGCATACAGGGACTTACCGAAGACTACGAGCAGTACTTC. Translating it yields CASIQGLTEDYEQYF.

This clone was observed a few times. The chain couples TRBV15 to TRBJ2-7; 8 positions match TRBD1. Trimming removed 3 bases from V and 2 bases from J; junction bases left unmatched: 3. Per the germline V gene, CDR1 is LNHNV and CDR2 is YYDKDF (reference sequence). The CDR3 extends over 14 amino acids. CDR3: CATSSPTGAYEQYF. Written as DNA, the CDR3 is TGTGCCACCAGCAGTCCGACAGGGGCCTACGAGCAGTACTTC.